Listed below are T cell receptor beta chains from one sample, sequenced in a study of blood T cell repertoires in COVID-19. The table came from immunoSEQ multiplex PCR; TCRdb's copy has only in-frame clones and leaves some out. Here the sample spans about 260,000 clones, approximately 88% being singletons. The sample consisted of peripheral blood. The source is a woman in her 70s with COVID-19, enrolled during active disease. CDR3s include the opening cysteine and the closing phenylalanine or tryptophan. The D gene is left open where the match is weak. Rows give clone size only sometimes, using once, few, many, or a class for an expanded clone.

>TRBJ1-2|NA|TRBV10-3|TRBD1
TGTGCCATCAGTGTAAAACAGGGGGCAGGGGCTAACTATGGCTACACCTTC
CAISVKQGAGANYGYTF
>TRBJ2-3|NA|TRBV25-1|TRBD1
TGTGCCAGCAGTGATCGGACAGGGACAGATACGCAGTATTTT
CASSDRTGTDTQYF
>TRBJ2-3|NA|TRBV6-5|NA
TGTGCCAGCCAGGGTGGGGATACGCAGTATTTT
CASQGGDTQYF
>TRBJ2-7|NA|TRBV5-1|TRBD1
TGCGCCAGCAGCTTGGCCCCGACAGGGCCCTACGAGCAGTACTTC
CASSLAPTGPYEQYF
>TRBJ2-3|NA|TRBV9|TRBD2
TGTGCCAGCAGCGTAGTTATGGGCGGGGGAACAGATACGCAGTATTTT
CASSVVMGGGTDTQYF
>TRBJ2-2|NA|TRBV2|NA
TGTGCCACAACACACAACCCCCCCCCTCCGGGGGAGCTGTTTTTT
CATTHNPPPPGELFF
>TRBJ1-1|NA|TRBV27|NA
TGTGCCAGCAGTTTAGCAGGGGCTGGAACTGAAGCTTTCTTT
CASSLAGAGTEAFF
>TRBJ2-2|NA|TRBV4-3|TRBD1
TGCGCCAGCAGCCAAGATGGGGGGACAGGGTCCGGGGAGCTGTTTTTT
CASSQDGGTGSGELFF
>TRBJ1-6|once|TRBV3-1/TRBV3-2|TRBD1
TGTGCCAGCAGCCAAGGACAGGGGTATTCACCCCTCCACTTT
CASSQGQGYSPLHF
>TRBJ2-7|NA|TRBV4-1|TRBD2
TGCGCCAGCAGCCAAGAAAGTCTAGCGGGAGTTTCCTACGAGCAGTACTTC
CASSQESLAGVSYEQYF
>TRBJ1-2|NA|TRBV27|NA
TGTGCCAGCAGAAACACAGGGAGAGAAAACTATCGCTACACCTTC
CASRNTGRENYRYTF
>TRBJ2-7|NA|TRBV6-5|TRBD1
TGTGCCAGCAGTTACCTGGACAGGGGCCGAAACGAGCAGTACTTC
CASSYLDRGRNEQYF
>TRBJ2-3|NA|TRBV5-6|NA
TGTGCCAGCAGCTTTTCAAGGGACATCTCGGATACGCAGTATTTT
CASSFSRDISDTQYF
>TRBJ2-6|NA|TRBV4-2|NA
TGTGCCAGCAGCCCCCAGGGGCCGGGCTGGGGAGGGGCCAACGTCCTGACTTTC
CASSPQGPGWGGANVLTF
>TRBJ1-2|once|TRBV27|NA
TGTGCCAGCAGTTTAATCGCGGGAGGGGGCTACACCTTC
CASSLIAGGGYTF
>TRBJ1-5|NA|TRBV27|NA
TGTGCCAGCAGTCCACGTAGCGGGGTCGGGCAGCCCCAGCATTTT
CASSPRSGVGQPQHF
>TRBJ1-3|NA|TRBV7-8|TRBD1
TGTGCCAGCAGCTCAGTAAGGACAGGGACTGGAAACACCATATATTTT
CASSSVRTGTGNTIYF
>TRBJ1-2|NA|TRBV19|NA
TGTGCCAGTACCAATAGGGCCCTGAGGGCTAACTATGGCTACACCTTC
CASTNRALRANYGYTF
>TRBJ2-1|NA|TRBV5-4|NA
TGTGCCAGCAGCTTCTATATCACCAATGAGCAGTTCTTC
CASSFYITNEQFF
>TRBJ2-5|NA|TRBV12-3/TRBV12-4|NA
TGTGCCAGCAGTTTTGGCAGACAAGAGACCCAGTACTTC
CASSFGRQETQYF
>TRBJ2-2|NA|TRBV3-1/TRBV3-2|TRBD1
TGTGCCAGCAGCCCGCAGGGACAGAAAGGGGCCGGGGAGCTGTTTTTT
CASSPQGQKGAGELFF
>TRBJ2-2|NA|TRBV4-3|NA
TGCGCCAGCAGTTTCAGAGCGGCTAACACCGGGGAGCTGTTTTTT
CASSFRAANTGELFF
>TRBJ2-7|NA|TRBV18|TRBD2
TGTGCCAGCTCATCACAACGACTAGCGGGAGGTATCTCCTACGAGCAGTACTTC
CASSSQRLAGGISYEQYF
>TRBJ2-1|NA|TRBV4-3|TRBD2
TGCGCCAGCAGCCACCTCATGTCGGGACTAGCGGGAACCTATGAGCAGTTCTTC
CASSHLMSGLAGTYEQFF
>TRBJ1-4|NA|TRBV28|TRBD1
TGTGCCAGCAGAACCGGGACAGGGGGAACTAATGAAAAACTGTTTTTT
CASRTGTGGTNEKLFF
>TRBJ2-5|NA|TRBV7-2|NA
TGTGCCAGCAGCCTCCGGAGGGATTTGGAGACCCAGTACTTC
CASSLRRDLETQYF